This T cell receptor beta chain was sequenced for a study of post-analysis software for immune sequencing data. Study as a whole: Relapsing-remitting, secondary progressive and progressive-relapsing multiple sclerosis were all included among the disease courses. The study's findings and limits: Higher frequency in patients than in controls was seen for 5 or 6 TRBV segments, with TRBV5-6, TRBV5-1 and TRBV20-1 among them. Samples prepared in the same batch strongly co-clustered by F measure. There was significantly lower normalized Chao1 diversity in multiple sclerosis patients than in controls.

Comments on this clonotype: The antigen remains undetermined.

The authors incorporated unique molecular identifiers into the TCR beta cDNA libraries. Via MiXCR, TCRdb re-called the PCR reads, giving one row per CDR3 protein. The top ten hold roughly 1.6% of the sample, which has over 150,000 distinct CDR3 sequences, 30% seen once. Per the germline V gene, CDR1 is MDHEN and CDR2 is SYDVKM. This CDR3 has 17 residues. The J segment lost 2 bases and the V segment lost 3 bases, leaving 9 bases of the junction unmatched. Input material: blood. The TCR originated in a girl aged 10-17 years with multiple sclerosis. The chain carries TRBV28 and TRBJ2-3, with 9 bases that match TRBD2. The CDR3 DNA is TGTGCCAGCAGTTTTCCCTCTAGCGGGACCCTCACAGATACGCAGTATTTT. Protein product: CASSFPSSGTLTDTQYF. The full variable domain, in which reference TRBV28 and TRBJ2-3 provide the parts outside the CDR3, is DVKVTQSSRYLVKRTGEKVFLECVQDMDHENMFWYRQDPGLGLRLIYFSYDVKMKEKGDIPEGYSVSREKKERFSLILESASTNQTSMYLCASSFPSSGTLTDTQYFGPGTRLTVL.